The 30 T cell receptor beta chains listed next were all sequenced from one sample in a study of T cells in Graves' hyperthyroidism and ophthalmopathy. There were TCR beta CDR3 regions amplified from RNA transcripts. The TCR CDR3 was amplified in a first-round RT-PCR using the HTBI primer set. TCRdb re-analysed the multiplex PCR reads in MiXCR, keeping a single row per CDR3 protein. The sample holds fewer than 850,000 distinct CDR3 sequences, 17% seen once. Material: blood. The receptors stem from a middle-aged man with Graves' hyperthyroidism.

The J gene is TRBJ2-1, the V gene TRBV19, with 11 bases identical to TRBD2. Trimming at V came to 7 bases and at J to 5 bases, leaving 7 bases not matched to a gene. CDR1 is LNHDA and CDR2 is SQIVND in the germline V gene (reference sequence). CDR3 length: 15 residues. CDR3 in DNA: TGTGCCAGTACCATAGCGGGAGGGTATAACAATGAGCAGTTCTTC. It yields the protein CASTIAGGYNNEQFF.

V usage is TRBV9 and J usage is TRBJ2-3, with D hard to call. CDR1 and CDR2 from the germline V gene are SGDLS and YYNGEE. The V gene lost 0 bases and the J gene lost 6 bases, with 17 bases spanning the gap. This CDR3 has 16 residues. The CDR3 here is CASSVGRAMVGDTQYF. CDR3 in DNA: TGTGCCAGCAGCGTAGGAAGAGCGATGGTTGGCGATACGCAGTATTTT.

V gene TRBV6-2 or TRBV6-3 combines with J gene TRBJ1-1; 8 bases are shared with TRBD1. After removal of 4 bases from V and 6 bases from J, the junction contained 10 bases not matched to a gene. Germline V CDR1 and CDR2: MNHEY, SVGEGT. CDR3 size: 15 residues. The CDR3 loop reads CASSFPTGDGPEAFF. Here the CDR3 DNA reads TGTGCCAGCAGTTTCCCGACAGGGGATGGTCCTGAAGCTTTCTTT.

This clonotype appeared once. The CDR3 region is CASSPRGRVGEQFF. CDR3 in DNA: TGCGCCAGCAGTCCCAGGGGGCGCGTGGGTGAGCAGTTCTTC. This chain connects TRBV10-1 to TRBJ2-1, with 8 bases lining up with TRBD1. Germline loops: CDR1 WNHNN, CDR2 SYGVQD (reference sequence). V shed 5 bases and J 9 bases; nucleotides not matched to a gene: 9. The CDR3 consists of 14 residues.

This clonotype came up a few times. V gene TRBV29-1 combines with J gene TRBJ2-1, with 14 nucleotides matching TRBD2. There are 16 residues in the CDR3. Germline V gene sequence: CDR1 SQVTM, CDR2 ANQGSEA. Trimming cost V 4 bases and J 0 bases; bases outside gene matches: 2. The CDR3 DNA is TGCAGCGTTGGCGGGACTAGCGGGAGCTCCTACAATGAGCAGTTCTTC. It codes for CSVGGTSGSSYNEQFF.

This chain connects TRBV28 to TRBJ1-2; no firm D call. The V gene lost 2 bases and the J gene lost 7 bases, with 14 bases spanning the gap. The CDR3 is 14 amino acids. Germline V CDR1 and CDR2: MDHEN, SYDVKM. For the CDR3, the DNA is TGTGCCAGCAGTTTACCATCTCGAGGAGGTGGCTACACCTTC. It encodes CASSLPSRGGGYTF.

This clonotype came up many times. This rearrangement joins TRBV27 to TRBJ2-1; D is perhaps TRBD1 or TRBD2 (5 bases each). V was shortened by 4 bases and J by 2 bases, with 9 bases between the two germline ends. Germline V lookup: CDR1 MNHEY, CDR2 SMNVEV (reference sequence). The CDR3 has 14 amino acids. The CDR3 bases are TGTGCCAGCAGTTCAAGGGACGCCTACAATGAGCAGTTCTTC. Protein: CASSSRDAYNEQFF.

This clonotype was observed a few times. The chain is built from TRBV10-2 and TRBJ2-1, with D possibly TRBD2 on 6 matching bases. V lost 7 bases to trimming and J lost 5 bases, with 15 bases between them. From germline, CDR1 is WSHSY and CDR2 SAAADI. The CDR3 length is 14 residues. The CDR3 region is CASKKAGPHNEQFF. The CDR3 region has the DNA TGCGCCAGCAAGAAAGCGGGTCCGCACAATGAGCAGTTCTTC.

This clonotype was picked up a small number of times. V is TRBV18 and J is TRBJ1-2; D unclear. Trimming took 2 bases from V and 5 from J, leaving 21 bases between them. Germline CDR1 reads KGHSH; CDR2 reads LQKENI. This CDR3 spans 17 amino acids. Here the CDR3 DNA reads TGTGCCAGCTCACCAAGAACCGAAACAGATCCTGAGTATGGCTACACCTTC. Its protein product is CASSPRTETDPEYGYTF.

At least ten counts were recorded for this clonotype. The chain carries TRBV30 and TRBJ2-1; TRBD2 matches at 10 bases. This CDR3 has 15 amino acids. Germline trimming cut 6 bases from V and 4 bases from J; bases unmatched to any gene: 9. Germline lookup yields CDR1 GTSNPN and CDR2 SVGIG (reference sequence). CDR3 protein: CACVTLAGAYNEQFF. The CDR3 bases are TGTGCCTGCGTTACTCTAGCGGGAGCGTACAATGAGCAGTTCTTC.

This clonotype was counted many times. This rearrangement joins TRBV2 to TRBJ2-7, with 7 bases that match TRBD1. This CDR3 is built from 15 residues. The V gene end was trimmed by 1 base and the J gene end by 3 bases; junction bases not matched to a gene: 6. The germline gives CDR1 SNHLY, CDR2 FYNNEI. DNA for the CDR3: TGTGCCAGCAGTGAAGGACTTCGGACAGGCTACGAGCAGTACTTC. Protein sequence: CASSEGLRTGYEQYF.

This clonotype came up a few times. The chain carries TRBV12-3 or TRBV12-4 and TRBJ2-1, with D unclear. The length of the CDR3 is 17 residues. Trimming removed 4 bases at V and 2 bases at J, with 18 bases between. The CDR3 sequence: CASSSQPTVIPYNEQFF. Written as DNA, the CDR3 is TGTGCCAGCAGTTCACAACCAACAGTTATACCCTACAATGAGCAGTTCTTC.

The chain carries TRBV27 and TRBJ2-1, with TRBD2 matching 9 bases. Looked up from germline, CDR1 is MNHEY and CDR2 is SMNVEV (reference sequence). With V trimmed by 6 bases and J by 7 bases, 16 bases remained unmatched. CDR3 length: 17 residues. CDR3 sequence: CASSQVVPSGKWNEQFF. The DNA for the CDR3 is TGTGCCAGCAGCCAAGTCGTTCCTAGCGGGAAGTGGAATGAGCAGTTCTTC.

This clonotype occurred a few times. The chain has TRBV19 and TRBJ2-1; TRBD1 aligns across 10 bases. The CDR3 consists of 16 residues. With V trimmed by 4 bases and J by 2 bases, 5 bases remained unmatched. Germline V CDR1 and CDR2: LNHDA, SQIVND (reference sequence). In DNA form, the CDR3 reads TGTGCCAGTAGTACCCAGACAGGGGGCCCCTACAATGAGCAGTTCTTC. It is translated as CASSTQTGGPYNEQFF. The full variable domain, rest sourced from reference TRBV19 and TRBJ2-1, is DGGITQSPKYLFRKEGQNVTLSCEQNLNHDAMYWYRQDPGQGLRLIYYSQIVNDFQKGDIAEGYSVSREKKESFPLTVTSAQKNPTAFYLCASSTQTGGPYNEQFFGPGTRLTVL.

This clonotype came up many times. The chain uses TRBV10-2 and TRBJ2-7; 10 positions agree with TRBD2. The germline V gene encodes CDR1 WSHSY and CDR2 SAAADI. V was pared by 6 bases and J by 6 bases, with 8 bases of the junction left unmatched. This CDR3 contains 14 residues. DNA for the CDR3: TGCGCCAGCAGCGCCATTAGCGGGAGGACCGAGCAGTACTTC. Residues: CASSAISGRTEQYF.

This chain joins TRBV4-3 and TRBJ2-5; D gene unclear. V dropped 1 base and J dropped 2 bases, with 11 bases sitting between them. CDR3 length equals 15 residues. Germline lookup yields CDR1 LGHNA and CDR2 YSLEER. The CDR3 DNA sequence: TGCGCCAGCAGCCAAGTTCGAGCTTCTCAAGAGACCCAGTACTTC. This sequence encodes CASSQVRASQETQYF.

The J gene is TRBJ2-1, the V gene TRBV7-9; D is perhaps TRBD1 (6 bases). The germline gives CDR1 SEHNR, CDR2 FQNEAQ (reference sequence). Trimming stripped 4 bases from V and 8 bases from J, with 21 bases between. The length of the CDR3 is 16 residues. The CDR3 coding sequence is TGTGCCAGCAGCTACCACCCGTGGGGGCCGCTCCATGAGCAGTTCTTC. Translating it yields CASSYHPWGPLHEQFF.

The chain employs TRBV25-1 and TRBJ2-1, with TRBD2 identical over 8 bases. Germline V CDR1 and CDR2: MGHDK, SYGVNS. The CDR3 sequence is 14 residues long. Losses at the gene ends were 6 bases for V and 7 bases for J; bases not matched to a gene: 8. The CDR3 loop is CASSLTGLVNEQFF. CDR3 nucleotides: TGTGCCAGCAGCCTTACGGGACTAGTAAATGAGCAGTTCTTC.

The chain is built from TRBV29-1 and TRBJ1-3; D is possibly TRBD1 (5 bases). Germline lookup yields CDR1 SQVTM and CDR2 ANQGSEA. Trimming removed 6 bases from V and 0 bases from J, with 9 bases in between. The CDR3 totals 13 residues. CDR3 nucleotides: TGCAGCGTAGACAGCGACTCTGGAAACACCATATATTTT. It codes for CSVDSDSGNTIYF.

As for this clonotype: This may come from a read error, since a much larger clone is one base off. This rearrangement joins TRBV24-1 to TRBJ2-1; tentatively, D is TRBD2 (5 bases). The germline V gene has CDR1 KGHDR and CDR2 SFDVKD. CDR3 length: 13 residues. This chain's CDR3 is CAISDLGRTEQFF. CDR3 DNA: TGTGCCATCAGTGATTTGGGGAGAACTGAGCAGTTCTTC.

A word on this clonotype: This could be a read error, since a much larger clone is one nucleotide away. This rearrangement joins TRBV11-2 to TRBJ2-7; maybe TRBD1 (7 bases). Germline V gene data show CDR1 as SGHAT and CDR2 as FQNNGV. Deletions cut 1 base from V and 3 bases from J, with 10 bases between. There are 14 residues in the CDR3. The CDR3 spells CASSLARGVYEQYF. CDR3 sequence (DNA): TGTGCCAGCAGCTTAGCCAGGGGGGTCTACGAGCAGTACTTC.

This sequence joins TRBV3-1 and TRBJ2-5; D is unclear. Germline V CDR1 and CDR2: LGHDT, YNNKEL (reference sequence). CDR3 length: 12 amino acids. Between the trimmed V and J ends, which lost 10 bases and 5 bases, there was a span of 14 bases. The CDR3 DNA sequence: TGTGCCATCGGTACGGGTCAGGAGACCCAGTACTTC. It translates to CAIGTGQETQYF.

This clonotype has ten or more counts. V is TRBV3-1 and J is TRBJ2-3; unclear D gene. Germline lookup yields CDR1 LGHDT and CDR2 YNNKEL (reference sequence). The CDR3 totals 12 residues. Trimming stripped 6 bases from V and 8 bases from J, with 12 bases between. The CDR3 bases are TGTGCCAGCAGTTCCGACCGACCTACGCAGTATTTT. Translated: CASSSDRPTQYF.

This clonotype showed up many times. The chain joins TRBV29-1 to TRBJ2-5, with 7 bases aligning to TRBD1. The CDR3 consists of 13 residues. Germline trimming cut 0 bases from V and 5 bases from J; bases unmatched to any gene: 3. Germline-derived CDR1 and CDR2 are SQVTM and ANQGSEA. Here the CDR3 reads CSVEETGRETQYF. CDR3 bases: TGCAGCGTTGAAGAGACAGGGCGGGAGACCCAGTACTTC. The full variable domain, its missing parts supplied by reference TRBV29-1 and TRBJ2-5, is SAVISQKPSRDICQRGTSLTIQCQVDSQVTMMFWYRQQPGQSLTLIATANQGSEATYESGFVIDKFPISRPNLTFSTLTVSNMSPEDSSIYLCSVEETGRETQYFGPGTRLLVL.

This clonotype was seen many times. The chain recombines TRBV20-1 with TRBJ1-1; no reliable D call. Trimming took off 3 bases at V and 4 bases at J, with 15 bases between the two ends. The CDR3 loop spans 14 amino acids. Per the germline V gene, CDR1 is DFQATT and CDR2 is SNEGSKA (reference sequence). The CDR3 loop reads CSARRTATGTEAFF. In nucleotides, the CDR3 is TGCAGTGCTAGGAGGACTGCTACGGGCACTGAAGCTTTCTTT.

The rearrangement links TRBV5-1 to TRBJ2-2; 8 nucleotides agree with TRBD1. The CDR3 has 18 amino acids. Germline V gives CDR1 SGHRS, CDR2 YFSETQ. J was trimmed by 0 bases and V by 3 bases; bases with no gene match: 10. Written as DNA, the CDR3 is TGCGCCAGCAGCTCTCGAGGACAGGGCCCGTCGAACACCGGGGAGCTGTTTTTT. Encoded protein: CASSSRGQGPSNTGELFF.

The gene calls are TRBV20-1 and TRBJ2-6, with D perhaps matching TRBD1 (6 bases). The CDR3 spans 15 residues. The ends were cut back, 3 bases at V and 4 bases at J, with 13 bases in the middle. Germline assignment: CDR1 DFQATT and CDR2 SNEGSKA (reference sequence). CDR3 protein: CSASRTGFGANVLTF. CDR3 DNA sequence: TGCAGTGCTAGCCGAACAGGGTTCGGGGCCAACGTCCTGACTTTC.

The chain employs TRBV25-1 and TRBJ2-1; unclear D gene. Germline loops: CDR1 MGHDK, CDR2 SYGVNS. V was cut by 1 base and J by 6 bases, with 10 bases left in between. This CDR3 is built from 14 residues. CDR3 bases: TGTGCCAGCAGTGAATGGGTCCCGGGCAATGAGCAGTTCTTC. It translates to CASSEWVPGNEQFF.

About this clonotype itself: A much larger clone differs by one base, so this may be a read error. The J gene is TRBJ1-1, the V gene TRBV9, with a weak D call TRBD1 (5 bases). With 3 bases removed from V and 0 bases from J, the gap between germline ends came to 12 bases. The CDR3 is made up of 15 amino acids. CDR1 and CDR2 from the germline V gene are SGDLS and YYNGEE. The CDR3 protein is CASSGIPGVNTEAFF. For the CDR3, the DNA is TGTGCCAGCAGCGGGATCCCGGGGGTGAACACTGAAGCTTTCTTT.

Worth noting for this clonotype: Because the CDR3's place on the DNA is in doubt, the DNA is left out and the CDR3 is given as listed by TCRdb. CDR3 loop: CASSEWGTGNTF. This chain connects TRBV6-1 to TRBJ1-2; the tabulated D call, TRBD1, remains unverified against the DNA. The CDR3 spans 12 residues, counting both ends. The germline V gene encodes CDR1 MNHNS and CDR2 SASEGT.